In this sample, the clone carrying this T cell receptor (beta chain) turned up a few times. Within the sample, other DNA sequences also encode this same CDR3. With V trimmed by 3 bases and J by 2 bases, 4 bases remained unmatched. The CDR3 sequence is 14 residues long. Germline V gene sequence: CDR1 MNHEY, CDR2 SMNVEV (reference sequence). As defined, naive CD8 cells were CD45RO-negative and positively selected for CCR7, with terminally differentiated effector memory CD45RA+ cells excluded. Healthy adults negative for HIV, lacking recent acute infections or vaccinations, served as donors. This entry belongs to a study of shared clonotypes between healthy human individuals. In the study overall: Serving as donors were two women and a few men, whose ages spanned 18 to 49.

The sorted-subset replicate PCRs were given 150 to 200 ng DNA, which is about 29,000 T cell genomes. Under the authors' procedure: ImmunoSEQ gave junction-only sequences without quality scores, so filtering differed. Libraries were prepared by immunoSEQ multiplex PCR; TCRdb keeps only in-frame clonotypes and omits some of them. For V, J and clone size, that table is used; D and trimming come from the DNA. The repertoire holds roughly 2.1 million clones, with 93% as singletons. This chain joins TRBV27 and TRBJ2-7, with TRBD1 matching 7 bases. The material sequenced was naive CD8+ T cells from PBMCs. This TCR came from a young man in good health. Some clones in this sample may be carry-over from other donors' samples. The CDR3, as DNA: TGTGCCAGCAGTTTGGGGACAGCAGCCTACGAGCAGTACTTC. As protein: CASSLGTAAYEQYF.